Below, one T cell receptor beta chain is given with its context. In its sample, this clonotype was seen a few times. The antigen it recognizes is unknown. The record has no base qualities; no much larger clone is one base away. Library generation was performed with 5' RACE. Data came from an Illumina HiSeq 2000. Template switching introduced a universal primer binding site; the final cDNA contained a unique molecular identifier, enabling accurate counting of TCR cDNA molecules. First-strand cDNA for TCR alpha and beta chains was synthesized from specific primers in the conserved constant-segment region. To control for contamination, each cDNA library was double barcoded with a SMART-Mk sample barcode plus Illumina barcodes. TruSeq adapter sequences, together with Illumina sample barcodes, were added in two successive PCR steps. The Illumina HiSeq platform was used with custom primers to sequence TCR alpha and beta cDNA libraries. Per the authors' processing: Raw reads were processed with MiGEC to extract unique molecular identifiers, and MiXCR was used to determine CDR3 positions. Recombination models were inferred per individual with the repgenHMM and IGoR tools using an EM algorithm. Shared clonotypes were analyzed with the tcR package in R, and sharing was normalized by the product of cloneset sizes. To study raw recombination free of thymic and clonal selection effects, out-of-frame nonproductive sequences were analyzed. TCRdb reran the public reads through fastp at Q25 and MiXCR, keeping productive beta chains. Rows matching on CDR3 protein sequence are summarized as one entry with the most common DNA and genes. TCRdb's processing, not the study's, gives the V and J calls here. Here the sample has 1.5 million to 2 million distinct CDR3 sequences; roughly 35% occur a single time. The top ten constitute approximately 0.25% of the sample.

Every donor in the study was a healthy Caucasian. This specimen comes from a study of identical twins listed by TCRdb under 2016. The study in broad terms: TCR alpha and beta repertoires from monozygotic twins, unrelated adults of various ages and cord blood were deep-sequenced to test whether fetal clonotypes persist. To rule out contamination, replicate twin experiments were performed at different times with different library preparation protocols. On the study overall, not on this receptor specifically: Invariant T cells such as MAIT and iNKT could partly confound zero-insertion analyses, though diverse VJ usage argued against this for most clonotypes. In beta out-of-frame sequences, excess twin sharing was weaker, because having fewer shared sequences lowered the signal-to-noise ratio. Recombination models systematically underestimated out-of-frame TCR alpha sharing in monozygotic twins but agreed with sharing between unrelated individuals. Fewer insertions were carried by abundant cord blood beta clonotypes; a weaker similar trend was observed in young adult naive repertoires, while no such trend was observed in memory repertoires. Because the same donors could not be followed over many years, the conclusions depended on cross-sectional statistical analysis. Compared with coincidental sharing between unrelated individuals, out-of-frame TCR alpha sequences shared between twins showed an excess of sequences with low generation probability.

From the cysteine up to the phenylalanine, the CDR3 has a length of 14 residues. The retained sequence is limited to the CDR3, 42 bases, with the frame set at the first base. V loses 3 bases, J loses 4 bases, and the germline ends lie 15 bases apart. In the germline V gene, CDR1 corresponds to SQVTM and CDR2 to ANQGSEA. Sequences were obtained from cord blood. The chain employs TRBV29-1 and TRBJ1-2, with TRBD1 perhaps the D gene, on 5 matching bases. This clonotype was sampled from a newborn girl in good health. CDR3 reads: CSVEWAGSPYGYTF. The DNA sequence is as follows: TGCAGCGTTGAGTGGGCAGGGTCGCCCTATGGCTACACCTTC.